This T cell receptor beta chain was sequenced in a study of early stage breast cancer tumors. Study outcomes and limitations: Compared with adjacent normal breast, tumors showed about 2.4-fold denser, more clonal T cells. Commonly generated sequences made up most enriched TCRB sequences shared between patients. In 14 of 16 patients, blood comparison separated tumor from normal breast.

The CDR3 is 17 amino acids. Unmatched junction bases numbered 12, after V lost 7 bases and J lost 5 bases. The germline gives CDR1 MDHEN, CDR2 SYDVKM. Notes on this clone: Its antigen is not known.

Each sample had two DNA replicates, approximately 0.49 ug blood or approximately 1.5 ug tissue. Sequenced by immunoSEQ multiplex PCR; TCRdb stores in-frame clones only, minus some. The sample lists roughly 7,900 clones, approximately 65% occurring once. Sequencing used breast tumor tissue. The source of this sequence is a person between 65 and 79 years old with breast cancer. The J gene is TRBJ2-5, the V gene TRBV28; 14 bases align to TRBD2. In DNA, the CDR3 is TGTGCCAGCACTCGACCTGGACTAGCGGGAGGCCGGGAGACCCAGTACTTC. Encoded protein: CASTRPGLAGGRETQYF.